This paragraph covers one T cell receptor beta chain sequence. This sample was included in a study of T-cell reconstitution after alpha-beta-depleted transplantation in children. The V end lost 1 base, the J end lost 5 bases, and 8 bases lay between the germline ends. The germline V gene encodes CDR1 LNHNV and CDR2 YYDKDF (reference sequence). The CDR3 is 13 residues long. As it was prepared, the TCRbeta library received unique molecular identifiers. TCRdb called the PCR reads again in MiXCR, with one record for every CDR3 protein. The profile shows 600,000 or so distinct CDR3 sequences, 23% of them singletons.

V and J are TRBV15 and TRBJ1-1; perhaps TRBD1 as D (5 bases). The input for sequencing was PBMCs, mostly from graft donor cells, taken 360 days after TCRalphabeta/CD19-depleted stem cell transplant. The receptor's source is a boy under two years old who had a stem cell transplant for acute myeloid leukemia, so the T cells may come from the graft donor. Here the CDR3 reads CATSRVRETEAFF. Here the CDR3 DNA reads TGTGCCACCAGCAGAGTCAGGGAAACTGAAGCTTTCTTT.